This passage covers 21 T cell receptor beta chains from one sample sequenced in a study of STAT5B mutations in CD4+ large granular lymphocyte leukemia. Repertoires were generated with immunoSEQ multiplex PCR, while TCRdb's copy carries only in-frame clones and drops some. The data hold about 32,000 clones, with about four fifths observed a single time. The sequenced sample was CD4+ T cells from blood buffy coats. These receptors originate from a human donor in good health.

The chain couples TRBV7-3 to TRBJ2-5; D is unclear. V lost 4 bases and J lost 5, with 17 bases in between. The germline gives CDR1 SGHTA, CDR2 FQGTGA. The CDR3 loop spans 15 amino acids. This chain's CDR3 is CASSSSAVPTETQYF. The DNA of the CDR3 is TGTGCCAGCAGCTCGTCCGCGGTCCCGACGGAGACCCAGTACTTC.

The gene calls are TRBV5-1 and TRBJ2-7, with D possibly TRBD2 on 6 matching bases. This CDR3 contains 13 residues. CDR1 is SGHRS and CDR2 is YFSETQ in the germline V gene. Trimming cost V 0 bases and J 7 bases, with 11 bases left between them. Here the CDR3 DNA reads TGCGCCAGCAGCTTGGACGTTGGAGGGGAGCAGTACTTC. Its protein product is CASSLDVGGEQYF.

The rearrangement links TRBV7-6 to TRBJ2-5; TRBD2 matches 10 bases. CDR1 is SGHVS and CDR2 is FNYEAQ in the germline V gene. The V segment lost 0 bases and the J segment 4 bases; nucleotides outside the gene matches: 5. This CDR3 is 16 amino acids long. CDR3 amino acids: CASSLAVAGGPETQYF. In nucleotides, the CDR3 is TGTGCCAGCAGCTTAGCCGTAGCGGGGGGCCCAGAGACCCAGTACTTC.

The CDR3 reads CASTYVRAGNQPQHF. The CDR3 coding sequence is TGTGCCAGCACCTACGTCCGGGCTGGCAATCAGCCCCAGCATTTT. The V call is TRBV6-1, the J call TRBJ1-5; D not certain. Trimming shortened V by 7 bases and J by 2 bases, and 15 bases separated the two germline ends. CDR3 length: 15 amino acids. CDR1 is MNHNS, CDR2 SASEGT, per germline.

This rearrangement joins TRBV10-3 to TRBJ1-2, with 9 bases that match TRBD1. CDR1 and CDR2 (germline): ENHRY, SYGVKD. The J segment lost 5 bases and the V segment lost 6 bases, leaving 4 bases of the junction unmatched. The CDR3 loop spans 13 amino acids. CDR3 residues: CAIRPTGGYGYTF. Written as DNA, the CDR3 is TGTGCCATCAGACCGACAGGGGGTTATGGCTACACCTTC.

V usage is TRBV7-7 and J usage is TRBJ2-5, with D maybe TRBD2 (5 bases). This CDR3 contains 12 residues. The germline CDR1 and CDR2 sequences are SSHAT and FNYEAQ (reference sequence). Trimming removed 5 bases from V and 2 bases from J, with 6 bases in between. CDR3 in amino acids: CASSRDQETQYF. The CDR3 DNA is TGTGCCAGCAGCCGGGATCAAGAGACCCAGTACTTC.

The rearrangement joins TRBV6-6 to TRBJ2-3; D unresolved. CDR1 MNHNY and CDR2 SVGAGI come from the germline V gene (reference sequence). CDR3 length: 14 residues. Trimming stripped 10 bases from V and 3 bases from J, with 17 bases between. The CDR3 DNA reads TGTGCCACCCTCCGGGCCCCAACAACAGATACGCAGTATTTT. Its protein product is CATLRAPTTDTQYF.

The CDR3: CASSKRLNAQGFGTDTQYF. The CDR3 DNA reads TGTGCCAGCAGCAAAAGACTAAACGCGCAGGGTTTCGGCACAGATACGCAGTATTTT. The genes are TRBV7-2 and TRBJ2-3; perhaps D is TRBD1 or TRBD2 (5 bases each). V lost 5 bases, J lost 1 base, and 25 bases lay in between. CDR1 and CDR2 (germline): SGHTA, FQGNSA. The CDR3 is made up of 19 amino acids.

This clone was seen only a few times. The genes are TRBV4-3 and TRBJ1-4; D is ambiguous. The V end was cut by 1 base, the J end by 8 bases, with 11 bases between. CDR1 and CDR2 (germline): LGHNA, YSLEER. The CDR3 is 14 amino acids. CDR3 amino acids: CASSQGVPAEKLFF. CDR3 DNA: TGCGCCAGCAGCCAAGGAGTGCCGGCGGAAAAACTGTTTTTT.

This chain links TRBV6-1 with TRBJ1-2; D remains unclear. Trimming took off 3 bases at V and 4 bases at J, with 12 bases between the two ends. The CDR3 has 14 amino acids. Per germline, CDR1 MNHNS and CDR2 SASEGT. CDR3 sequence: CASSESQALYGYTF. The CDR3 DNA sequence: TGTGCCAGCAGTGAGTCCCAGGCCCTCTATGGCTACACCTTC.

The chain combines TRBV2 with TRBJ1-5, with TRBD1 matching over 7 bases. Trimming removed 10 bases from V and 0 bases from J; junction bases left unmatched: 9. CDR3 size: 15 residues. Germline V gene data show CDR1 as SNHLY and CDR2 as FYNNEI. The CDR3 sequence is CATLGTAHSNQPQHF. CDR3 DNA: TGTGCCACCCTAGGGACAGCCCATAGCAATCAGCCCCAGCATTTT.

This chain joins TRBV9 and TRBJ2-1, with TRBD2 identical over 14 bases. The J segment lost 8 bases and the V segment lost 4 bases, leaving 11 bases of the junction unmatched. This CDR3 region has 17 residues. Germline CDR1 and CDR2: SGDLS and YYNGEE. The CDR3 region has the DNA TGTGCCAGCAGCTTGACTAGCGGGAGGGCCAGGGGGGATGAGCAGTTCTTC. Encoded protein: CASSLTSGRARGDEQFF.

The chain links TRBV7-2 to TRBJ1-3; D unresolved. Germline CDR1 SGHTA, CDR2 FQGNSA. The CDR3 has 16 residues. V lost 4 bases, J lost 0 bases, and 13 bases lay in between. The CDR3 bases are TGTGCCAGCAGCTACCGGTGGGTTAGCTCTGGAAACACCATATATTTT. Its translation: CASSYRWVSSGNTIYF.

The chain links TRBV28 to TRBJ1-4, with 9 bases fitting TRBD1. CDR1 and CDR2 (germline): MDHEN, SYDVKM. The CDR3 is made up of 14 amino acids. J gave up 7 bases and V 4 bases, and 4 bases lay outside the gene matches. The DNA for the CDR3 is TGTGCCAGCAGTTCCCCGGGACAGGGTGAAAAACTGTTTTTT. Its translation is CASSSPGQGEKLFF.

The chain uses TRBV19 and TRBJ2-3; 12 bases map to TRBD1. V trimming: 10 bases; J trimming: 4 bases; junction bases outside the gene matches: 6. The CDR3 loop spans 14 amino acids. The germline V gene has CDR1 LNHDA and CDR2 SQIVND (reference sequence). CDR3 region: CATRDRGRADTQYF. The CDR3 DNA reads as TGTGCCACACGGGACAGGGGGCGCGCAGATACGCAGTATTTT.

This clone appeared a single time. This chain connects TRBV6-5 to TRBJ2-7, with TRBD2 matching over 7 bases. This CDR3 has 14 residues. Germline lookup yields CDR1 MNHEY and CDR2 SVGAGI. Trimming cost V 7 bases and J 1 base; bases outside gene matches: 7. CDR3 nucleotide sequence: TGTGCCAGCACCCCACGGGGAGGGTCCTACGAGCAGTACTTC. Translated: CASTPRGGSYEQYF.

CDR3: CASFADRGASGNTIYF. CDR3 coding DNA: TGTGCCAGCTTCGCCGACAGGGGAGCTTCTGGAAACACCATATATTTT. The chain links TRBV18 to TRBJ1-3; 8 bases are shared with TRBD1. J lost 1 base, V lost 7 bases, and 9 bases had no gene match. Looked up from germline, CDR1 is KGHSH and CDR2 is LQKENI. The CDR3 runs to 16 residues.

The chain recombines TRBV27 with TRBJ1-4; no firm D call. Per the germline V gene, CDR1 is MNHEY and CDR2 is SMNVEV (reference sequence). V lost 8 bases and J lost 7, with 26 bases in between. The CDR3 has 17 amino acids. CDR3: CASVSLSSGGLGEKLFF. The CDR3 DNA reads as TGTGCCAGCGTTTCCCTATCGTCGGGCGGCCTTGGTGAAAAACTGTTTTTT. Supplemented by reference TRBV27 and TRBJ1-4, the full variable domain reads EAQVTQNPRYLITVTGKKLTVTCSQNMNHEYMSWYRQDPGLGLRQIYYSMNVEVTDKGDVPEGYKVSRKEKRNFPLILESPSPNQTSLYFCASVSLSSGGLGEKLFFGSGTQLSVL.

The rearrangement joins TRBV28 to TRBJ2-3; D possibly uses TRBD1 or TRBD2 (6 bases each). Germline V CDR1 and CDR2: MDHEN, SYDVKM. The CDR3 is made up of 18 amino acids. The V end was cut by 6 bases, the J end by 0 bases, with 22 bases between. Here the CDR3 reads CASRPSYLGGVSTDTQYF. CDR3 nucleotides: TGTGCCAGCAGGCCCTCTTATTTGGGGGGCGTCAGCACAGATACGCAGTATTTT.

The chain couples TRBV7-2 to TRBJ1-1; D unresolved. Germline-derived CDR1 and CDR2 are SGHTA and FQGNSA. Between the trimmed V and J ends, which lost 1 base and 2 bases, there was a span of 14 bases. The CDR3 length is 16 residues. This CDR3 is CASSLDRFLGNTEAFF. In nucleotides, the CDR3 is TGTGCCAGCAGCTTAGACCGTTTTCTGGGAAACACTGAAGCTTTCTTT.

This sequence joins TRBV18 and TRBJ2-3; unclear D gene. Germline-derived CDR1 and CDR2 are KGHSH and LQKENI. V lost 2 bases to trimming and J lost 2 bases, with 2 bases between them. The CDR3 covers 12 residues. The CDR3 nucleotides read TGTGCCAGCTCACCAACCACAGATACGCAGTATTTT. It yields the protein CASSPTTDTQYF. The variable domain in full, with the rest retrieved from reference TRBV18 and TRBJ2-3, is NAGVMQNPRHLVRRRGQEARLRCSPMKGHSHVYWYRQLPEEGLKFMVYLQKENIIDESGMPKERFSAEFPKEGPSILRIQQVVRGDSAAYFCASSPTTDTQYFGPGTRLTVL.